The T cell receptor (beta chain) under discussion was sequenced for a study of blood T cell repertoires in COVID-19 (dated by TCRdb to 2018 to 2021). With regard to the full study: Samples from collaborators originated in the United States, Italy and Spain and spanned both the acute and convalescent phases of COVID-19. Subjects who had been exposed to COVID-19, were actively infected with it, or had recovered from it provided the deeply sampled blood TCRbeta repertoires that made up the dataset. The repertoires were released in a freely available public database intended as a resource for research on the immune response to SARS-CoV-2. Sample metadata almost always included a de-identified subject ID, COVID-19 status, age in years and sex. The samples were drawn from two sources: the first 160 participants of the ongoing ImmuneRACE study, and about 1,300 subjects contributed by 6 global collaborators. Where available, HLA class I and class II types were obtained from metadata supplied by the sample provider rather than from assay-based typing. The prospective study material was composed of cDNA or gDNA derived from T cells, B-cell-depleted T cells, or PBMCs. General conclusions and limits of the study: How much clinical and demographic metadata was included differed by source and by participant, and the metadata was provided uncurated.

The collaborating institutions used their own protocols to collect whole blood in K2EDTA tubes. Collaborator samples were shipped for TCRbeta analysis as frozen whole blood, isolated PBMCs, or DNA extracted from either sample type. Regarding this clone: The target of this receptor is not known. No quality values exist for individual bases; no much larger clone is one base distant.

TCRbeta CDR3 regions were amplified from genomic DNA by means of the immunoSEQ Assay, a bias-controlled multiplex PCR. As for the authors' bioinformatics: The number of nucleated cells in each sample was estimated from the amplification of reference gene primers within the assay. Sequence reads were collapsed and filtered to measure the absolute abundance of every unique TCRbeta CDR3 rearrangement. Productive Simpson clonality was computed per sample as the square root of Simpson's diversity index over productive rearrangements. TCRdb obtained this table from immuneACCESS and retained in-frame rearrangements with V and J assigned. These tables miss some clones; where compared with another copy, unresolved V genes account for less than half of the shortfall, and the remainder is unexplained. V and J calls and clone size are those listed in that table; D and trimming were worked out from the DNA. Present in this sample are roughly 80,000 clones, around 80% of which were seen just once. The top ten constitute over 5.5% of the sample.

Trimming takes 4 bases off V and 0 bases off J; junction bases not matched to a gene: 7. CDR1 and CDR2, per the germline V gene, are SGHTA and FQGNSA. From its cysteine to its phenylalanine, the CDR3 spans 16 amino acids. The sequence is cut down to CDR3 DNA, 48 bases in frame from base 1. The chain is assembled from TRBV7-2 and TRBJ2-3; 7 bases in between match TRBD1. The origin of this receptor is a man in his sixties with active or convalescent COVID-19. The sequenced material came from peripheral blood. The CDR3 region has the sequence CASSSQGQTSTDTQYF. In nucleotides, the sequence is TGTGCCAGCAGCTCCCAGGGACAGACTAGCACAGATACGCAGTATTTT.